This TCR beta chain is from a study of tumor-infiltrating lymphocytes in primary liver carcinoma. Across the whole study: The patients had histopathologically diagnosed primary liver carcinoma, and their disease was treated by surgical resection. These patients were men and women whose ages were 30 to 69 years.

Extraction also yielded germline DNA, while blood RNA was obtained from unsorted whole blood. With a constant-region primer, TCR beta cDNA was made from 450 to 550 ng of total RNA. ARM-PCR, slightly modified, supplied the TCR beta libraries through three nested multiplex PCR rounds. Amplification in the first two PCR rounds was performed using TRBV1-TRBV30 forward primers and a C-beta reverse primer for roughly 9 cycles each. TCRdb fed the multiplex PCR reads into MiXCR, producing one record per CDR3 protein. The sample carries a few hundred thousand distinct CDR3 sequences, around 50% recorded once. CDR1 and CDR2 from the germline V gene are MNHEY and SVGAGI. The CDR3 extends over 15 amino acids. Regarding this clonotype: The junction differs from germline at one of its ends, possibly a read error.

Specimen: peripheral blood. The source is a woman under 40 with primary liver carcinoma and hepatitis B virus infection. The rearrangement joins TRBV6-5 to TRBJ2-1; 9 bases match TRBD2. CDR3 sequence reads: CASSCLSGRFNVQFF. CDR3 nucleotides: TGTGCCAGCAGTTGCCTCAGCGGGAGGTTTAATGTGCAGTTCTTC.